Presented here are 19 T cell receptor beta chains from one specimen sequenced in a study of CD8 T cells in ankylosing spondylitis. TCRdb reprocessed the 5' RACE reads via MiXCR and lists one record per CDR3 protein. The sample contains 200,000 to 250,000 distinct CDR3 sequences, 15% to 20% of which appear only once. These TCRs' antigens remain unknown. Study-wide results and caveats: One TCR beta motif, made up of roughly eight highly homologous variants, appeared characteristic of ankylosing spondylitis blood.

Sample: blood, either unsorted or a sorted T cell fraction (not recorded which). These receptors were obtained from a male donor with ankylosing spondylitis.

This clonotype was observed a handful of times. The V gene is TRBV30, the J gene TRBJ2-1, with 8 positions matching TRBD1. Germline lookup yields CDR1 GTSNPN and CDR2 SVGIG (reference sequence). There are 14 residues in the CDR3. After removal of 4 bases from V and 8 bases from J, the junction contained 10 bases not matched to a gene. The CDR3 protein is CAWTLTGVFDEQFF. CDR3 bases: TGTGCCTGGACCCTGACAGGGGTTTTCGATGAGCAGTTCTTC. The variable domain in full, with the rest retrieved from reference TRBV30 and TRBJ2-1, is SQTIHQWPATLVQPVGSPLSLECTVEGTSNPNLYWYRQAAGRGLQLLFYSVGIGQISSEVPQNLSASRPQDRQFILSSKKLLLSDSGFYLCAWTLTGVFDEQFFGPGTRLTVL.

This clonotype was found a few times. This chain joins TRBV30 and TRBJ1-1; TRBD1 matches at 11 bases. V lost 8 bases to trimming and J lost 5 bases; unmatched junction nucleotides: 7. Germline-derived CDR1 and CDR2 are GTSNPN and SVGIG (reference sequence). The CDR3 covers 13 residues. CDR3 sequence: CARDRGASTEAFF. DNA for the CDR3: TGTGCCCGGGACAGGGGGGCGAGTACTGAAGCTTTCTTT.

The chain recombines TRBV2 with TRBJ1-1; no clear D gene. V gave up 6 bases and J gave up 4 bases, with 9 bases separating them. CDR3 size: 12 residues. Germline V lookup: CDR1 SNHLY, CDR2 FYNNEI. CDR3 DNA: TGTGCCAGCAGCCCCGTGATCACTGAAGCTTTCTTT. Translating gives CASSPVITEAFF.

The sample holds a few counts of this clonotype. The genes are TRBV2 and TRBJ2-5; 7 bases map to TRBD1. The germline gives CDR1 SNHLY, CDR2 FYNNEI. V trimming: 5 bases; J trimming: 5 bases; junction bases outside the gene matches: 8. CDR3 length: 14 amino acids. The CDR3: CASSSQQGTETQYF. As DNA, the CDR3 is TGTGCCAGCAGTTCCCAACAGGGGACGGAGACCCAGTACTTC. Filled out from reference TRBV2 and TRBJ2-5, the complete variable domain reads EPEVTQTPSHQVTQMGQEVILRCVPISNHLYFYWYRQILGQKVEFLVSFYNNEISEKSEIFDDQFSVERPDGSNFTLKIRSTKLEDSAMYFCASSSQQGTETQYFGPGTRLLVL.

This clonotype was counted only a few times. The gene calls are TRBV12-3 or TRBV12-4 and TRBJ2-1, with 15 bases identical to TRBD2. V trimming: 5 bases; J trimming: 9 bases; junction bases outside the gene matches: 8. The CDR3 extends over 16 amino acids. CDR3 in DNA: TGTGCCAGCAGTCCACGGACTAGCGGGAGGGATGGTGAGCAGTTCTTC. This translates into CASSPRTSGRDGEQFF.

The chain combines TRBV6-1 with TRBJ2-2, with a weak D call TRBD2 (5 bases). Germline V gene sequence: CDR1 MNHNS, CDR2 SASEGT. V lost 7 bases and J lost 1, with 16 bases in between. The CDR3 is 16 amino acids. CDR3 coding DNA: TGTGCCAGCAAGGGTGGCGGGTCGGGGAACACCGGGGAGCTGTTTTTT. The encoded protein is CASKGGGSGNTGELFF.

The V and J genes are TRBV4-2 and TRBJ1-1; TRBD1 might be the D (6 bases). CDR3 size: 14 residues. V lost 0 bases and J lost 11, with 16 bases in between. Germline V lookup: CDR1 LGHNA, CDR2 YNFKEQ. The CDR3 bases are TGTGCCAGCAGCCAAGAGGGGCAGGGGACCGGGGCTTTCTTT. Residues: CASSQEGQGTGAFF.

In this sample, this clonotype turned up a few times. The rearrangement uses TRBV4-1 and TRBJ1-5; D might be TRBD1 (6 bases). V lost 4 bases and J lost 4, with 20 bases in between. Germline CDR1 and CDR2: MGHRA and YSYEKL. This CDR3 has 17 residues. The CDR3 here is CASSLGGGRQGNQPQHF. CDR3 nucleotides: TGCGCCAGCAGCCTCGGGGGCGGGCGGCAGGGGAATCAGCCCCAGCATTTT.

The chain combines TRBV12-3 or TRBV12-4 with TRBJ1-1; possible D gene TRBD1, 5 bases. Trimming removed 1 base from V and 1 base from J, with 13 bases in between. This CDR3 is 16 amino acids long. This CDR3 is CASSLGGWFSNTEAFF. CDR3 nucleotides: TGTGCCAGCAGTTTAGGGGGGTGGTTTTCGAACACTGAAGCTTTCTTT.

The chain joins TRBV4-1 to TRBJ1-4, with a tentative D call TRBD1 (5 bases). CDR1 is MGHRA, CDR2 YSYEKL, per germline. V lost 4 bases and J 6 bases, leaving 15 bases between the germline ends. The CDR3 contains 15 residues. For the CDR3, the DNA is TGCGCCAGCAGCCCCCCTAGGGGTAGGGATGAAAAACTGTTTTTT. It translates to CASSPPRGRDEKLFF.

The CDR3 DNA follows: TGTGCCAGCAGCCCGATAGGGGCGCAGGGCGAGCAGTACTTC. Amino acids: CASSPIGAQGEQYF. The chain is built from TRBV7-2 and TRBJ2-7; TRBD1 is a possible D gene (5 bases). The germline V gene has CDR1 SGHTA and CDR2 FQGNSA. Trimming took off 5 bases at V and 6 bases at J, with 17 bases between the two ends. CDR3 size: 14 residues.

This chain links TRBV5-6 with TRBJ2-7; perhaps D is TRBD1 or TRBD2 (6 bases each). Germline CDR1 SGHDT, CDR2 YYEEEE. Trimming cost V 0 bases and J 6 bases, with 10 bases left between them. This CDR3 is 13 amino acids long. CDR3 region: CASSLAGGFEQYF. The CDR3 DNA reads TGTGCCAGCAGCTTGGCCGGGGGCTTCGAGCAGTACTTC.

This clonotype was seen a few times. The CDR3 nucleotides are TGCAGTGCTAGAGCGGCTGGGAACTCCTACAATGAGCAGTTCTTC. It encodes CSARAAGNSYNEQFF. V and J are TRBV20-1 and TRBJ2-1; no firm D call. V was pared by 1 base and J by 0 bases, with 10 bases between. CDR3 length: 15 amino acids. Germline assignment: CDR1 DFQATT and CDR2 SNEGSKA (reference sequence).

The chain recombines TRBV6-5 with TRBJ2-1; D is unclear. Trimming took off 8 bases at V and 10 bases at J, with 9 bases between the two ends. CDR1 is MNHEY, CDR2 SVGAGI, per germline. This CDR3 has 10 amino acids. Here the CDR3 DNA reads TGTGCCAGCGGGCAAGGGGAGCAGTTCTTC. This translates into CASGQGEQFF.

The CDR3 loop reads CASSLAALSSFLGNNEQFF. DNA for the CDR3: TGTGCCAGCAGTTTAGCAGCACTATCTTCCTTTCTCGGGAACAATGAGCAGTTCTTC. V is TRBV27 and J is TRBJ2-1; tentatively, D is TRBD2 (5 bases). V lost 2 bases, J lost 5 bases, and 25 bases lay in between. Germline V gives CDR1 MNHEY, CDR2 SMNVEV (reference sequence). CDR3 length equals 19 residues.

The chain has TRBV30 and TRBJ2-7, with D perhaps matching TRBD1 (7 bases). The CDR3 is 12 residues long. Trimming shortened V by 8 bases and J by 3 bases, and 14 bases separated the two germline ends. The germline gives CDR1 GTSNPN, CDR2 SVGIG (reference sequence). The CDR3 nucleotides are TGTGCCCAATCCCAGGGGGGCTACGAGCAGTACTTC. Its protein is CAQSQGGYEQYF.

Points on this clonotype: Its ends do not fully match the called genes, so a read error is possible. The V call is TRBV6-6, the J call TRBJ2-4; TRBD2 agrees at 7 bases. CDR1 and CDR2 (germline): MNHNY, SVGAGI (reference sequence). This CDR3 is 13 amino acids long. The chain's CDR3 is CASSPTPEAGTNF. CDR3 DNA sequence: TGTGCCAGCAGCCCGACCCCAGAAGCGGGAACTAACTTC.

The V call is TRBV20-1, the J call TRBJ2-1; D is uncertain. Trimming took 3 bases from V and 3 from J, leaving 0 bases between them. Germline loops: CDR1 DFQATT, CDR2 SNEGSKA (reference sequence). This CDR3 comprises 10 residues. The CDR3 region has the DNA TGCAGTGCTAGCTACAATGAGCAGTTCTTC. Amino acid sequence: CSASYNEQFF.

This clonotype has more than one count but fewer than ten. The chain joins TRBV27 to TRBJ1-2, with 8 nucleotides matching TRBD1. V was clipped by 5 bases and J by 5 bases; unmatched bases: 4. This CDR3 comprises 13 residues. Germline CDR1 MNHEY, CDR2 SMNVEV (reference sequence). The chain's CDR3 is CASSQTGEYGYTF. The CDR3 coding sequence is TGTGCCAGCAGTCAGACAGGGGAGTATGGCTACACCTTC.